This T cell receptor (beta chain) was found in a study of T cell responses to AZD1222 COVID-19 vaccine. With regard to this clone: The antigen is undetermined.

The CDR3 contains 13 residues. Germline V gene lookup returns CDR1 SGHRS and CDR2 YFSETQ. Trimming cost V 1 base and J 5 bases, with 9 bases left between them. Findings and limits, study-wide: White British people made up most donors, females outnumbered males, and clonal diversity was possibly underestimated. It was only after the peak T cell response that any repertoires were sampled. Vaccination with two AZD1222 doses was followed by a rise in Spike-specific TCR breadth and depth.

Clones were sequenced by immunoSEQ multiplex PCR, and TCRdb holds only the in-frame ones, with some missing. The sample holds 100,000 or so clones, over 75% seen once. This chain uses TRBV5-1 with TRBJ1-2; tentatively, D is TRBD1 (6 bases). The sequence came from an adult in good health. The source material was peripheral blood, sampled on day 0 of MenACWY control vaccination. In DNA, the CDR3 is TGCGCCAGCAGCTTGATAACAGGGTATGGCTACACCTTC. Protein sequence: CASSLITGYGYTF.